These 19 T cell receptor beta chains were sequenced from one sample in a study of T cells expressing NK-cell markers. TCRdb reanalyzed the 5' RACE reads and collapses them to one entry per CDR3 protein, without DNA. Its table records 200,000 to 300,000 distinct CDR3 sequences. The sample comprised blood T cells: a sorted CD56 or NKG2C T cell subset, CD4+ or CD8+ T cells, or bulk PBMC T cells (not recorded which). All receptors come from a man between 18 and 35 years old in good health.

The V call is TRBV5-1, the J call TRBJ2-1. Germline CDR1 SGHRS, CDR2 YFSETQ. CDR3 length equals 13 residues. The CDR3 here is CASVLEGRNEQFF.

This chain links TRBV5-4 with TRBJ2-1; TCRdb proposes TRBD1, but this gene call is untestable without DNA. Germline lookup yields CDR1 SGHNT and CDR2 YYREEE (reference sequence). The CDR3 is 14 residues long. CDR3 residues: CASSLTGEYNEQFF.

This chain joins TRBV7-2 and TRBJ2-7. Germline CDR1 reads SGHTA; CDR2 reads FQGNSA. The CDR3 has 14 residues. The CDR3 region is CASSLGGSAYEQYF.

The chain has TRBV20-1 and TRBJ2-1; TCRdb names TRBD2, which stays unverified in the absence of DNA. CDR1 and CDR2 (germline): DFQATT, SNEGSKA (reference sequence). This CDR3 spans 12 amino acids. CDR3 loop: CSAPGLATEQFF.

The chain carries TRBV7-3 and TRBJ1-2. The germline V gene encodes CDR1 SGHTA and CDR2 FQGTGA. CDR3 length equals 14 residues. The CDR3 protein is CASSLSPANYGYTF.

CDR3: CASGLPQGQSYGYTF. V gene TRBV12-5 combines with J gene TRBJ1-2; the D gene TCRdb calls, TRBD1, cannot be checked with no DNA. CDR3 length: 15 residues. Per germline, CDR1 LGHNT and CDR2 FRNRAP. The entire variable domain, with the rest obtained from reference TRBV12-5 and TRBJ1-2, is as follows: DARVTQTPRHKVTEMGQEVTMRCQPILGHNTVFWYRQTMMQGLELLAYFRNRAPLDDSGMPKDRFSAEMPDATLATLKIQPSEPRDSAVYFCASGLPQGQSYGYTFGSGTRLTVV.

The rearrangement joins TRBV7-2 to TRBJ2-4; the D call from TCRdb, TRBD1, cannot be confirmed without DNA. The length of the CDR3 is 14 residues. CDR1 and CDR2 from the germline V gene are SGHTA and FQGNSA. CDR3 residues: CASREGATKNIQYF.

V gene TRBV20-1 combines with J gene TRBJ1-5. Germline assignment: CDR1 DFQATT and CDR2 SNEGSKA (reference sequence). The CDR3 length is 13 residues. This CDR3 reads CSARRFSNQPQHF.

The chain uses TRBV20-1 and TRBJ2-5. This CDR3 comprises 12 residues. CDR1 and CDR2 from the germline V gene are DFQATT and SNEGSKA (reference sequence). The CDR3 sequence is CSATKGGETQYF.

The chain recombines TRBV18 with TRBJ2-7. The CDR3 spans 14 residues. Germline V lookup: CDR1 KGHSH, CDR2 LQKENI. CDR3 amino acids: CASSPRDTTYEQYF.

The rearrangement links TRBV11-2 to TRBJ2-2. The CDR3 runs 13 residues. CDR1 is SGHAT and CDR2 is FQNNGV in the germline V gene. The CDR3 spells CASSFEWTGELFF.

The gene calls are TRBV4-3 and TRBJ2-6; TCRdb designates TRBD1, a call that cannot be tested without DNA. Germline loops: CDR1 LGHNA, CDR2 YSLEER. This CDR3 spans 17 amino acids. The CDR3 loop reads CASSQGDVGSGANVLTF.

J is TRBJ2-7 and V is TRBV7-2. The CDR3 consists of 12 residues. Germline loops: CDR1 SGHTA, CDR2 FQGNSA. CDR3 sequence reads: CASSLEVGEQYF.

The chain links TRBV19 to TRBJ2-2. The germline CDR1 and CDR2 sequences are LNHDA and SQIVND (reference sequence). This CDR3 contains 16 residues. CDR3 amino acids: CASSIKGSMNTGELFF.

CDR3 protein: CSVGGLGAYEQYF. The V call is TRBV29-1, the J call TRBJ2-7. The V gene's germline CDR1 is SQVTM and CDR2 ANQGSEA. The CDR3 consists of 13 residues.

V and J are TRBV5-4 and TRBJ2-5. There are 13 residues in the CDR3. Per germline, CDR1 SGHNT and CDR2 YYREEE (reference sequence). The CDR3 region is CASSLEHGITQYF.

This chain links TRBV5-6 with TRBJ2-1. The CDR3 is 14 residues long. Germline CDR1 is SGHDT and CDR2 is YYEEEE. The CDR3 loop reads CASSLRLVYNEQFF.

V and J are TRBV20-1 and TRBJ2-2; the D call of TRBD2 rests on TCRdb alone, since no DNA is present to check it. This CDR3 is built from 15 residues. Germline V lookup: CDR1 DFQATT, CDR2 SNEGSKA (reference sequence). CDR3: CSAINSGRGTGELFF.

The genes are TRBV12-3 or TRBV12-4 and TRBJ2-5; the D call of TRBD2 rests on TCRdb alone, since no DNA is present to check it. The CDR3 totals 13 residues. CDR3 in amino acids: CASRIQGGETQYF.